These 8 T cell receptor beta chains were sequenced from one sample in a study of technical replicates of blood from a handful of donors. TCRdb's table, derived via immunoSEQ multiplex PCR, lists solely in-frame clones and lacks some. The profile shows 70,000 to 95,000 clones, more than 90% of them singletons. Sequenced sample: T cells isolated from PBMCs. The receptors were gathered from a human donor in good health. Some clones in this sample may be carry-over from other donors' samples.

V usage is TRBV19 and J usage is TRBJ2-1; TRBD2 matches at 8 bases. This CDR3 is built from 16 residues. The ends lost 6 bases at V and 2 bases at J; junction bases unmatched: 9. Germline V lookup: CDR1 LNHDA, CDR2 SQIVND (reference sequence). CDR3 sequence reads: CASRPTLAVAYNEQFF. The CDR3 coding sequence is TGTGCCAGTAGGCCCACACTAGCGGTAGCCTACAATGAGCAGTTCTTC.

The gene calls are TRBV6-5 and TRBJ2-7; 7 bases fit TRBD2. Germline CDR1 MNHEY, CDR2 SVGAGI. The V gene end was trimmed by 4 bases and the J gene end by 7 bases; junction bases not matched to a gene: 10. The CDR3 consists of 14 residues. CDR3 sequence (DNA): TGTGCCAGCAGTTTAACCCCAGCAGCGGGGGAGCAGTACTTC. Protein sequence: CASSLTPAAGEQYF.

In its sample, this clone was seen once. This sequence joins TRBV20-1 and TRBJ2-1; a weak D match, TRBD2 (5 bases). Germline CDR1 reads DFQATT; CDR2 reads SNEGSKA (reference sequence). This CDR3 contains 11 residues. V was pared by 2 bases and J by 7 bases, with 6 bases between. CDR3 sequence (DNA): TGCAGTGCTAGACCGGGAAATGAGCAGTTCTTC. This encodes CSARPGNEQFF.

The CDR3 nucleotides are TGTGCCAGTAGTAGGGGGCTATGGTACAATGAGCAGTTCTTC. It specifies CASSRGLWYNEQFF. The chain joins TRBV19 to TRBJ2-1; D may be TRBD1 (6 bases). This CDR3 contains 14 residues. Germline V gene lookup returns CDR1 LNHDA and CDR2 SQIVND (reference sequence). V was shortened by 4 bases and J by 4 bases, with 11 bases between the two germline ends.

The CDR3: CASRVQGGNEKLFF. CDR3 DNA: TGTGCCAGCAGGGTACAGGGTGGGAATGAAAAACTGTTTTTT. The chain employs TRBV28 and TRBJ1-4; tentatively, D is TRBD1 (6 bases). CDR1 and CDR2 (germline): MDHEN, SYDVKM. This CDR3 is built from 14 residues. V was trimmed by 6 bases and J by 5 bases, leaving 13 bases between them. Together with reference TRBV28 and TRBJ1-4, the CDR3 gives the full variable domain: DVKVTQSSRYLVKRTGEKVFLECVQDMDHENMFWYRQDPGLGLRLIYFSYDVKMKEKGDIPEGYSVSREKKERFSLILESASTNQTSMYLCASRVQGGNEKLFFGSGTQLSVL.

The chain combines TRBV7-3 with TRBJ2-1; 11 nucleotides line up with TRBD2. There are 17 residues in the CDR3. J lost 1 base, V lost 3 bases, and 5 bases had no gene match. Germline loops: CDR1 SGHTA, CDR2 FQGTGA. DNA of the CDR3: TGTGCCAGCAGCTTGGCCGGGACTAGCGGTTCCTACAATGAGCAGTTCTTC. Translation: CASSLAGTSGSYNEQFF.

The chain has TRBV5-1 and TRBJ2-7; D may be TRBD2 (9 bases). Trimming took 4 bases from V and 4 from J, leaving 42 bases between them. Germline V CDR1 and CDR2: SGHRS, YFSETQ. The CDR3 loop spans 23 amino acids. This CDR3 reads CASSPGDIGTGTGAGGTAYEQYF. CDR3 coding DNA: TGCGCCAGCAGCCCGGGAGACATCGGGACAGGTACCGGAGCGGGAGGTACGGCGTACGAGCAGTACTTC.

V is TRBV27 and J is TRBJ1-2, with D perhaps TRBD1 (5 bases). The germline V and J ends were trimmed by 8 bases and 0 bases, with 7 bases remaining between them. Germline assignment: CDR1 MNHEY and CDR2 SMNVEV (reference sequence). The CDR3 extends over 12 amino acids. CDR3 DNA: TGTGCCAGCGGGGGGTCTAACTATGGCTACACCTTC. Translating it yields CASGGSNYGYTF.